This TCR beta chain was captured by sequencing in a study of cytomegalovirus exposure and HLA in healthy donors (TCRdb year 2017). For the study in its entirety: An earlier analysis of under 600 of the donors reported 250 to 350 Gb of sequence data and 117 million unique TCR beta sequences from about 179 million T cells. About 320 gigabases of sequencing data and 70 million to 85 million unique TCR sequences were included in an early release covering around 650 HLA-typed donors. Of the 350 to 450 genotyped donors, roughly 80% were placed in the genetic ancestry cluster associated with self-reported Caucasian donors. The study was designed to test whether signatures of past pathogen exposure could be identified by cataloging public T cell receptors. Using immunosequencing, the study profiled T cell repertoires from around 680 subjects and related those repertoires to cytomegalovirus serostatus. In addition to the first cohort of 666 subjects, a separate validation cohort of 120 different subjects was used. To predict cytomegalovirus infection status, the study brought together high-throughput TCR immunosequencing, statistical association of individual TCRs with disease status, and machine learning. A later analysis re-analyzed previously published TCR beta repertoires from several hundred donors and added high-resolution HLA genotyping to study TCR occurrence patterns. Rather than drawing on any new phenotypic data, the later analysis identified candidate immune exposures from TCR beta sequences and the way those sequences occurred across donors. An earlier analysis of several hundred of the donors used high-throughput TCR beta sequencing to judge whether each TCR beta V gene segment behaved as functional or pseudogenic. Alongside the repertoire data, information on donor age, sex, ethnicity and CMV serostatus was compiled. A later genetic analysis took genome-wide SNP genotypes for 398 of the 666 donors and used that subset as a discovery cohort. All discovery cohort repertoires had been generated using a single sequencing platform. Both class I and class II loci were covered by HLA typing, at four-digit resolution. Typing coverage differed by locus: A, B, C, DRB1 and DQB1 were typed in roughly 629-630 donors, DQA1 in 522, DPA1 in approximately 600, and DPB1 in around 440. About 5 DR-DQ haplotypes were handled as single units for association and clustering, since linkage in the cohort was strong. Across some 400 genotyped donors of the cohort, an average of approximately 240,000 unique TCR beta nucleotide sequences per donor were sequenced, and 15% to 20% of those sequences were non-productive.

Trimming removed 1 base from V and 7 bases from J, leaving 9 bases between the germline ends. Measured from the cysteine to the phenylalanine, the CDR3 is 14 residues long. Kept here is only the CDR3 DNA, which spans 42 bases and is read in frame from base 1. The CDR1 and CDR2 encoded by the germline V gene are SGHRS and YFSETQ. The cohort consisted of 650 to 850 healthy bone marrow donors. All cohort members were sampled while nominally healthy, although unrecorded immune exposures were likely present. The donor tested CMV seronegative, placing the donor among the 352 seronegative members of the cohort. Each donor provided a peripheral blood sample, and peripheral blood mononuclear cells were used for TCR beta sequencing. Genomic DNA extraction from the blood cell samples was performed with the Qiagen DNeasy Blood Extraction Kit. Comment on this clone: Its antigen is currently not known. No quality values exist for individual bases; no much larger clone is one base distant.

Library generation was performed with the immunoSEQ multiplex PCR assay. A mixture of 60 forward primers for TCR Vbeta segments and 13 reverse primers for TCR Jbeta segments was used in the multiplex PCR. The CDR3 region of rearranged TCR beta genes was amplified from genomic DNA with a multiplex PCR assay. Amplified TCR beta libraries were sequenced as 87-base-pair reads on the Illumina HiSeq System. In the paper's pipeline: In a later analysis, some 80 million unique TCR beta chains were counted across the approximately 640 repertoires, and roughly 11 million of these chains were shared by at least two donors. Raw reads were error-corrected and collapsed into unique sequences with a nearest-neighbor algorithm that merged closely related sequences to remove PCR and sequencing errors. Alignment of CDR3 sequences to IMGT reference sequences was used to assign V, D and J gene segments. For a sequence to be retained, at least a six-nucleotide match to both a V gene segment and a J gene segment was required. Rearrangements were classified as productive when the CDR3 lacked stop codons and remained in frame with V and J, and all other rearrangements were classified as non-productive. CDR3 was defined by IMGT convention, running from the second conserved V-encoded cysteine to the conserved J-encoded phenylalanine. The earlier analysis of fewer than 750 of the donors excluded sequences that lacked an unambiguous match to a single V gene segment. An earlier analysis of a few hundred of the donors classified V segments as functional when productive rearrangements were above 56.7% and as segregating when the standard deviation between donors was above 5%. To diagnose cytomegalovirus status from the catalog of TCR beta chain sequences, a statistical classification framework was built. V and J gene assignment, in a later analysis, came from comparing TCR nucleotide sequences with IMGT/GENE-DB human TR gene sequences. In a later analysis, CDR3 sequences and most-parsimonious VDJ recombination scenarios were assigned using the TCRdist pipeline. A later analysis defined each TCR beta chain by its CDR3 amino acid sequence plus V-gene family, and excluded reads lacking a unique V-gene family. To address suspected cross-contamination and a sequencing artifact, a later analysis removed roughly 580 highly shared, low-generation-probability nucleotide sequences. In a later analysis, a clonal expansion index for each public chain was calculated from normalized within-repertoire ranks of inferred template counts. Generation probabilities in a later analysis came from a VDJ recombination model fitted to out-of-frame rearrangements, and those results were checked against IGoR. A later analysis scored TCR-TCR, TCR-HLA and TCR-CMV co-occurrence with hypergeometric tests, applying a repertoire-size bias correction to TCR pairs. In a later analysis, false discovery rates were estimated by permuting HLA or CMV assignments 20 times. In a later analysis, co-occurring TCRs were grouped using DBSCAN, with TCRdist sequence similarity added in when clustering inside HLA-allele-positive subsets. For co-occurrence clustering, repertoires with fewer than 30,000 or more than 120,000 public chains were excluded, along with several repertoires with anomalous nucleotide sharing. TCRdb stores this immuneACCESS table with in-frame sequences only. Part of the clones is absent; in the studies checked, under half of the shortfall reflects unresolved V genes, and no reason is known for the rest. The V and J calls and clone size are taken from that table; D and trimming were inferred from the DNA. Across this sample there are more than 140,000 clones, with roughly 76% seen only once. The ten largest clonotypes hold 1.5% to 2% of the sample.

What the research found in general, with its limitations: Linkage disequilibrium might explain the correlated functional status among segregating V segments, but an unknown experimental factor could not be excluded. Presence/absence analyses assumed roughly uniform sequencing depth across donors, an assumption that may not hold. An earlier analysis of approximately 570 of the donors showed that most TCR beta V segments appeared in productive rearrangements either about 87% or about 30% of the time, which broadly matched IMGT annotations. In a later analysis, HLA-associated TCR beta chains showed more clonal expansion and lower generation probabilities than non-associated chains that were equally common. The study gave a list of some 150 TCR beta chains associated with cytomegalovirus. The cohort was sequenced for TCR beta chains only, and without alpha or paired-chain data the features that could be detected were limited. Across donors, most TCR sequences were observed very rarely, whereas some public TCRs were present in many individuals. The earlier analysis of nearly 600 of the donors excluded over 15 rarely observed V segments, including chromosome 9 orphons, because counts were too low. The classifier was reported to diagnose cytomegalovirus status with high specificity and sensitivity in both the original cohort and the validation cohort. Strong co-occurrence of HLA alleles, especially DR and DQ, made assigning TCR associations to individual alleles difficult. According to the authors, the approach could potentially be generalized to other disease states and immunological phenotypes. V-gene and J-gene trimming of TCR beta chains was associated with a missense DCLRE1C variant in a later genetic analysis, and the association was replicated in an independent cohort. A later genetic analysis reported fewer N-insertions in productive TCRs among donors in an Asian-associated ancestry cluster than the approximately 670-donor mean. A few of the identified cytomegalovirus-associated TCR beta chains were confirmed in vitro to be specific for cytomegalovirus antigens. In a later analysis, most CMV-associated TCR beta chains were found to appear HLA-restricted, with HLA associations seemingly driven largely by CMV exposure. Because the 87-base-pair reads could not distinguish some IMGT-functional V segments, including TRBV6-2 and TRBV6-3, those segments were excluded. The only immune exposure information available for the cohort was CMV serostatus. Because some donors lacked HLA typing at each locus, the association tests relied only on the typed subset. A further reported finding was that TCR beta sequences accurately predicted the HLA-A and HLA-B alleles for most subjects in the first cohort. Specific HLA alleles were associated with 15,000 to 20,000 TCR beta sequences at a false discovery rate of 0.05 in a later analysis. In a later analysis, the rate of TCR association differed among HLA loci, with DRB1 alleles having the most associated TCRs and HLA-C alleles having the fewest. A later analysis reported that several top co-occurrence clusters appeared linked to parvovirus B19, influenza, CMV and Epstein-Barr virus. A cluster of highly shared sequence variants was judged likely to be a technical artifact of the sequencing pipeline.

The sequence came from a female donor in good health and CMV-seronegative. The sample comprised PBMCs. The receptor chain draws on TRBV5-1 and TRBJ2-6; TRBD1 is possibly the D segment (6 matching bases). The CDR3 reads as follows: CASSLTTGANVLTF. In nucleotides, the sequence is TGCGCCAGCAGCTTGACGACAGGTGCCAACGTCCTGACTTTC.